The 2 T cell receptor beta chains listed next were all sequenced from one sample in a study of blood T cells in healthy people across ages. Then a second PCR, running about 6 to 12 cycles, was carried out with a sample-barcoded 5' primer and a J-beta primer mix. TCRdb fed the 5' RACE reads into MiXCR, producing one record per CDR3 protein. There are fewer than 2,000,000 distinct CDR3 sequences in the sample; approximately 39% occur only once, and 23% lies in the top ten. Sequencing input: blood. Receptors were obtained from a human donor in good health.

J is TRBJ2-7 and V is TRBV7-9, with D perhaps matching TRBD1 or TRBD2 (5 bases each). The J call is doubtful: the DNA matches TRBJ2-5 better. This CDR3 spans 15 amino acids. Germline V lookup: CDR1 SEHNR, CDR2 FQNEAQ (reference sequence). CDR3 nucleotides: TGTGCCAGCAGCTTAGGGCAGTTAAGGGACCAGACCCAGTACTTC. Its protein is CASSLGQLRDQTQYF.

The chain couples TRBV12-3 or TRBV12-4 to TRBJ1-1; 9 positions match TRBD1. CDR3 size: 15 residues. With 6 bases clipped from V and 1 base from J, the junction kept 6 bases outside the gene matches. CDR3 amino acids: CASSHRQGGNTEAFF. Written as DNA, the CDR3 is TGTGCCAGCAGCCACAGACAGGGGGGGAACACTGAAGCTTTCTTT.